This TCR beta chain is drawn from a study of CD8 T cells in Susac syndrome. Turning to this clonotype: The antigen remains unidentified.

Whole-study results and caveats: The CD4+ T cell repertoires of Susac syndrome were found to show no clonal expansion.

TCR beta sequencing covered blood CD8+ and CD4+ T cells. Random hexamers were used to reverse transcribe about 0.5 to 1 ug of RNA. Multiplex immunoSEQ PCR targeted 54 Vbeta and 13 Jbeta TCR beta segments. MiXCR was run by TCRdb on the immunoSEQ multiplex PCR reads, yielding one entry per CDR3 protein. The sample lists roughly 80,000 distinct CDR3 sequences, about 92% seen once, with 0.52% in the top ten. The V gene's germline CDR1 is KGHDR and CDR2 SFDVKD. V was clipped by 3 bases and J by 3 bases; unmatched bases: 6. This CDR3 is built from 15 residues. The chain links TRBV24-1 to TRBJ1-2, with 7 bases that match TRBD1. Material for sequencing was CD4+ T cells from PBMCs. The receptor was isolated from a human donor with Susac syndrome. The CDR3 is CATSDPHGTDYGYTF. The CDR3 nucleotides read TGTGCCACCAGTGATCCCCATGGGACAGACTATGGCTACACCTTC.